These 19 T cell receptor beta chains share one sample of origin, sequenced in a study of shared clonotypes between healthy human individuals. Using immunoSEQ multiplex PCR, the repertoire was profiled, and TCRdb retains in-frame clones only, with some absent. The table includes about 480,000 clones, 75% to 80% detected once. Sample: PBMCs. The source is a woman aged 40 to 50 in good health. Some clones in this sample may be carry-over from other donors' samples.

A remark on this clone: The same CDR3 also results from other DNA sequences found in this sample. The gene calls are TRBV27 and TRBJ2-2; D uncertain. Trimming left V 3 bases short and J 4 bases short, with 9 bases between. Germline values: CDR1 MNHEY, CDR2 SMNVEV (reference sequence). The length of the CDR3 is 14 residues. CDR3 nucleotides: TGTGCCAGCAGTTTTTACCGCCTCACCGGGGAGCTGTTTTTT. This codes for CASSFYRLTGELFF.

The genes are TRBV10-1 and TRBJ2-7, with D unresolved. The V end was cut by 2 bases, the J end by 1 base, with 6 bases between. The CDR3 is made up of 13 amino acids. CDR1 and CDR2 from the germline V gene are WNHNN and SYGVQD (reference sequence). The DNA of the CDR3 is TGCGCCAGCAGTGAGGCGGATTCCTACGAGCAGTACTTC. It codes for CASSEADSYEQYF.

The CDR3 protein is CASTPVGDADTQYF. The CDR3 DNA is TGTGCCAGCACCCCCGTAGGGGACGCAGATACGCAGTATTTT. This chain uses TRBV7-8 with TRBJ2-3, with D perhaps given as TRBD1 or TRBD2 (5 bases each). Trimming removed 7 bases at V and 4 bases at J, with 15 bases between. The CDR3 has 14 amino acids. Germline V lookup: CDR1 SGHVS, CDR2 FQNEAQ.

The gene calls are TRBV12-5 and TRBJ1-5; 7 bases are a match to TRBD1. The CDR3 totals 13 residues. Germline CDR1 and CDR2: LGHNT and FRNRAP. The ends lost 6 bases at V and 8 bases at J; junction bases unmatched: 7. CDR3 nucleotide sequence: TGTGCTAGTGGCAGGGGGGACGCGGAGCCCCAGCATTTT. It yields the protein CASGRGDAEPQHF. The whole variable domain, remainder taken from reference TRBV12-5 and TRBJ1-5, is DARVTQTPRHKVTEMGQEVTMRCQPILGHNTVFWYRQTMMQGLELLAYFRNRAPLDDSGMPKDRFSAEMPDATLATLKIQPSEPRDSAVYFCASGRGDAEPQHFGDGTRLSIL.

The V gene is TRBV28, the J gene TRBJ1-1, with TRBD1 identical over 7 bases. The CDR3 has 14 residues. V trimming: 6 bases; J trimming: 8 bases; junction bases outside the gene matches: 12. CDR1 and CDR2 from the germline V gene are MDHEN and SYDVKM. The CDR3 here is CASSKGGRGFEAFF. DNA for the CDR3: TGTGCCAGCAGCAAAGGGGGCAGGGGGTTCGAAGCTTTCTTT.

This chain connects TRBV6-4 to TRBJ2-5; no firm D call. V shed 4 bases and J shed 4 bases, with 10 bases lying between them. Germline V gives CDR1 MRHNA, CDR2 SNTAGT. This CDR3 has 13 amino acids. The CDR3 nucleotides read TGTGCCAGCAGTGTGAACGAACTAGAGACCCAGTACTTC. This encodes CASSVNELETQYF.

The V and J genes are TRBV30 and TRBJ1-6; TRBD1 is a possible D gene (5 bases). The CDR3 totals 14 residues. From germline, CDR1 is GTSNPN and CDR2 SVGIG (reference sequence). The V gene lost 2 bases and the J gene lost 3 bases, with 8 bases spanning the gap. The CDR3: CAWSLTVYNSPLHF. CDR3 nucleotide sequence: TGTGCCTGGAGTTTGACAGTCTATAATTCACCCCTCCACTTT.

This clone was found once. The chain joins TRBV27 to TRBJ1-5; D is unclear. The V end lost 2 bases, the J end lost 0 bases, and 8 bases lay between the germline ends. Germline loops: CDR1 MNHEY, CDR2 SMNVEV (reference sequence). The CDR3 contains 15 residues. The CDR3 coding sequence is TGTGCCAGCAGTTTAAAGGGCTATAGCAATCAGCCCCAGCATTTT. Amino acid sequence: CASSLKGYSNQPQHF.

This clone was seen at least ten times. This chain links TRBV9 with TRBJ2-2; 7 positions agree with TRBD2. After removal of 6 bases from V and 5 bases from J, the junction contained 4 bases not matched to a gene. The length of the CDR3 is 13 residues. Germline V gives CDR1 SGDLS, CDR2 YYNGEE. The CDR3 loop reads CASTLAGTGELFF. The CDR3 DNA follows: TGTGCCAGCACATTAGCGGGTACCGGGGAGCTGTTTTTT.

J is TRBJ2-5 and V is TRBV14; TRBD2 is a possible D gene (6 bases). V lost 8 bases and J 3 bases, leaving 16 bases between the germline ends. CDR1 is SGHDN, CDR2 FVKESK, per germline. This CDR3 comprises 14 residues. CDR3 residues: CASLSGDGEETQYF. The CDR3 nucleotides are TGTGCCAGCCTCTCGGGGGATGGTGAAGAGACCCAGTACTTC.

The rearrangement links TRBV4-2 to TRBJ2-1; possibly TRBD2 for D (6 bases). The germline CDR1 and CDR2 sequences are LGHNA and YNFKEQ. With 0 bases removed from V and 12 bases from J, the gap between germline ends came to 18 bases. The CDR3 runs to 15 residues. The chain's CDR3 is CASSQEARGRDWQFF. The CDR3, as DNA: TGTGCCAGCAGCCAAGAGGCCCGAGGGCGGGATTGGCAGTTCTTC.

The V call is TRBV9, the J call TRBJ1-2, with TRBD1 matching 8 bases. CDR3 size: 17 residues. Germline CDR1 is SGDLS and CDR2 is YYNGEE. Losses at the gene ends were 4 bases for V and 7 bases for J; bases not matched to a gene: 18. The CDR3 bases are TGTGCCAGCAGCCCTCTCATCTCAGGACAGGGACCGGGTGGCTACACCTTC. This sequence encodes CASSPLISGQGPGGYTF.

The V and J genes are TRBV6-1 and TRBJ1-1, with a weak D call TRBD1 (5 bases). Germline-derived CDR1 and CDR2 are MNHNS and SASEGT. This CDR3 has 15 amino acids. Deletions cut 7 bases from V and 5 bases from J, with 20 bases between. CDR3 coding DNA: TGTGCCAGCAACAAGGCGGGGCCCGAGAGGACTGAAGCTTTCTTT. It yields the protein CASNKAGPERTEAFF.

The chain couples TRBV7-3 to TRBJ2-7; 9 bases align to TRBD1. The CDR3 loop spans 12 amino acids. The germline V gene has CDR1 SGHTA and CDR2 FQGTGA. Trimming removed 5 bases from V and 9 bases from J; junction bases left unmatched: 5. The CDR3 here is CASSPGTGRQYF. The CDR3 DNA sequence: TGTGCCAGCAGCCCCGGGACAGGGAGGCAGTACTTC.

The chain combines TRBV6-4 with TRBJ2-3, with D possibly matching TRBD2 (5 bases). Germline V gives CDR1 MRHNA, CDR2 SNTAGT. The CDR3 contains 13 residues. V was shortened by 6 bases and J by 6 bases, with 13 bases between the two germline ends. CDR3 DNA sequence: TGTGCCAGCAGCGCGGTGGAGGCGGATACGCAGTATTTT. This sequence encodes CASSAVEADTQYF.

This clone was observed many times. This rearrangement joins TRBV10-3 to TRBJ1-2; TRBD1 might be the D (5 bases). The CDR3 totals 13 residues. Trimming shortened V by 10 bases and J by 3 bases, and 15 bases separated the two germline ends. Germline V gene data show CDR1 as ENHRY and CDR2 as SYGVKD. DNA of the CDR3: TGTGCCACTTCAAAGAAAGGGGACTATGGCTACACCTTC. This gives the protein CATSKKGDYGYTF.

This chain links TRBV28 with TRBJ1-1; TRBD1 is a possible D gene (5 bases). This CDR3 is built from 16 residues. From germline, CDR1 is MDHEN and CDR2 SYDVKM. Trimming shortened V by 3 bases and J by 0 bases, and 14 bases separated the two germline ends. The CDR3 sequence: CASSLGTQIMNTEAFF. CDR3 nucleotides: TGTGCCAGCAGTTTGGGGACCCAAATAATGAACACTGAAGCTTTCTTT.

The CDR3 is CASSNKPEDYGYTF. The CDR3 region has the DNA TGTGCCAGTAGTAATAAGCCGGAGGACTATGGCTACACCTTC. The chain has TRBV19 and TRBJ1-2; no clear D gene. CDR1 is LNHDA and CDR2 is SQIVND in the germline V gene (reference sequence). This CDR3 is 14 amino acids long. Trimming stripped 4 bases from V and 3 bases from J, with 12 bases between.

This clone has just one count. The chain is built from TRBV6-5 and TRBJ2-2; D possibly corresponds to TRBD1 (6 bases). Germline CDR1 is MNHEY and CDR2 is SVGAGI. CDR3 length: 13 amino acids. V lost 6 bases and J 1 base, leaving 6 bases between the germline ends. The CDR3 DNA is TGTGCCAGCAGGGACAGGAACACCGGGGAGCTGTTTTTT. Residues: CASRDRNTGELFF.